Listed below are T cell receptor beta chains from one sample, sequenced in a study of blood T cell repertoires in COVID-19. Here immunoSEQ multiplex PCR was the method, and the copy in TCRdb shows in-frame clones only, minus some. The sample consists of around 110,000 clones, about 83% of them appearing once. The sequenced sample consisted of PBMCs or T cells enriched from blood (not recorded which). The receptors were sampled from a woman in her thirties who had recovered from COVID-19. Each CDR3 is given with its conserved first and last residue. A D gene is named only where the DNA matches it firmly. The listing skips clone size in some rows; elsewhere it reads once, few, many or a size class.

CDR3 DNA | CDR3 protein | clone size | J gene | D gene | V gene
TGTGCCAGCAGCTTAGCGCCACTAGCGAGGGTGTACCAAGAGACCCAGTACTTC | CASSLAPLARVYQETQYF | . | TRBJ2-5 | TRBD2 | TRBV7-9
TGTGCCAGCAGTTTACGGGGAACAGGGGGCTACGAGCAGTACTTC | CASSLRGTGGYEQYF | . | TRBJ2-7 | TRBD1 | TRBV28
TGTGCCAGCAGTACACGACTGGCCGTGGGGACAAGTATTCTTACTAATGAAAAACTGTTTTTT | CASSTRLAVGTSILTNEKLFF | once | TRBJ1-4 | . | TRBV27
TGTGCCAGCAGCGTATCTACTGTTTCCTACGAGCAGTACTTC | CASSVSTVSYEQYF | . | TRBJ2-7 | . | TRBV9
TGTGCCAGCAGCCCCCAGGGGGCAGGTGTCTATGGCTACACCTTC | CASSPQGAGVYGYTF | once | TRBJ1-2 | TRBD1 | TRBV13
TGTGCCAGCAGCTTCTCAGGGTGGAACACTGAAGCTTTCTTT | CASSFSGWNTEAFF | . | TRBJ1-1 | . | TRBV11-3
TGCGCCAGCAGCCAGTACCGGGTGAACGAGCAGTACTTC | CASSQYRVNEQYF | once | TRBJ2-7 | . | TRBV4-1
TGCGCCAGCAGCCCGGGACTAGCGGGAGCGAATGAGCAGTTCTTC | CASSPGLAGANEQFF | once | TRBJ2-1 | TRBD2 | TRBV5-1
TGTGCCAGCACCGACCGCGGCAGGGGACCTGGCTACACCTTC | CASTDRGRGPGYTF | . | TRBJ1-2 | . | TRBV7-9
TGCGCCAGCAGTCACTCTACTTACTCCTACAATGAGCAGTTCTTC | CASSHSTYSYNEQFF | . | TRBJ2-1 | . | TRBV5-1
TGTGCCAGCAGCCGGGACAGCACTGGAGGCTCCTACAATGAGCAGTTCTTC | CASSRDSTGGSYNEQFF | . | TRBJ2-1 | TRBD1 | TRBV5-4
TGCAGCGTTGTTCGGGAGGCCCGGAGCACAGATACGCAGTATTTT | CSVVREARSTDTQYF | . | TRBJ2-3 | TRBD2 | TRBV29-1